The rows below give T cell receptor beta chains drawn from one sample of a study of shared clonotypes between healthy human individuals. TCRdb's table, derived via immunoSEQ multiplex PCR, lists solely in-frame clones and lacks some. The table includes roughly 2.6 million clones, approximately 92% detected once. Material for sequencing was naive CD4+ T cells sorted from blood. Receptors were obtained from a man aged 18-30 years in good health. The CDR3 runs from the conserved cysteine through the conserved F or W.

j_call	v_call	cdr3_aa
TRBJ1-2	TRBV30	CAWSVGVYGYTF
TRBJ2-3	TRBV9	CASSVDPGTGYSTDTQYF
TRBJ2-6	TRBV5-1	CASSLVGQGDSGANVLTF
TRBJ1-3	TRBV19	CASKETGSGNTIYF
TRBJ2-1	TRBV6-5	CASSRTSKEQFF
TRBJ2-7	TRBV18	CASSQGTGSYEQYF
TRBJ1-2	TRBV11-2	CASSLAIGQGNYGYTF
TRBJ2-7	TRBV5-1	CASSSAIGYEQYF
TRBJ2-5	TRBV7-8	CASSFRSRGETQYF
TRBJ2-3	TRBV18	CASSPRVGTDTQYF
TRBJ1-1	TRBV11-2	CASSFGGLTEAFF
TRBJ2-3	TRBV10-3	CAISEGVAGASDTQYF
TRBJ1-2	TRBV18	CASSPRGNYGYTF
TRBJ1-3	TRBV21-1	CASSQQGGPSSGNTIYF
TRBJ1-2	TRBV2	CASSAESGIGGYTF
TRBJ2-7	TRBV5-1	CASSLEPGQGYHEQYF
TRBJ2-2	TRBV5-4	CASSPGQGHTGELFF
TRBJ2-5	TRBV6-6	CASSWDTGETQYF
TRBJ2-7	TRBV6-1	CASSQTRGDGYEQYF
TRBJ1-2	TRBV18	CASSPMEGINYGYTF